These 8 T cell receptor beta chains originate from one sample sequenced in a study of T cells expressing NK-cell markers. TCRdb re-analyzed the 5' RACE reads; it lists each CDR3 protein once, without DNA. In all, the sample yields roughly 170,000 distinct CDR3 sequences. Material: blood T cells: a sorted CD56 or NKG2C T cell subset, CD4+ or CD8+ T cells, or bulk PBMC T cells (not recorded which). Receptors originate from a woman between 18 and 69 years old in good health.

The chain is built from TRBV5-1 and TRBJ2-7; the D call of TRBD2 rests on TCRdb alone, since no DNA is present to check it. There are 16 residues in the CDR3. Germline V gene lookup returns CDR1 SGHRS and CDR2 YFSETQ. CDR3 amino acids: CASSFDAGGLAYEQYF.

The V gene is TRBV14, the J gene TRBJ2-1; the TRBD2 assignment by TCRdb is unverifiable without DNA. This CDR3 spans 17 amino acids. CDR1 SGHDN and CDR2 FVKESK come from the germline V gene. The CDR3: CASSQGLAGGFYNEQFF.

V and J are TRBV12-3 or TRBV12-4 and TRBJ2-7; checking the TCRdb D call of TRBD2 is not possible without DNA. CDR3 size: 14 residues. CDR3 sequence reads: CASSPLSGAYEQYF.

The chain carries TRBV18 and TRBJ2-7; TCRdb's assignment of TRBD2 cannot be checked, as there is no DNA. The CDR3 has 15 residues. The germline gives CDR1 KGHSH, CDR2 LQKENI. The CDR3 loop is CASSPSGTPTYEQYF.

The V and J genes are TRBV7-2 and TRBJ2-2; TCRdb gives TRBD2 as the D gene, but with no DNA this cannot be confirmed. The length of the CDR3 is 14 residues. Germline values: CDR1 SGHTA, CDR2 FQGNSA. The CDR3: CASSLDYSAGELFF.

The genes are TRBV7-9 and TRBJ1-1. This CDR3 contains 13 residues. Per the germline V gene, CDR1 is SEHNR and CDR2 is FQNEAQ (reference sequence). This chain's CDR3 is CASSTWAVPEAFF.

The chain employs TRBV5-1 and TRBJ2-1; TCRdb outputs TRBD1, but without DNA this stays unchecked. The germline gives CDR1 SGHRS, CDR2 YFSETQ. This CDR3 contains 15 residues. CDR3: CASSLAQRGPNEQFF.

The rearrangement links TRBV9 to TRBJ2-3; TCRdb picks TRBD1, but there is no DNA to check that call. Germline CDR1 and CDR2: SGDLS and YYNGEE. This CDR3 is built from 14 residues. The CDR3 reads CASSAHRVTDTQYF. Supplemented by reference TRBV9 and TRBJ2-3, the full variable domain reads DSGVTQTPKHLITATGQRVTLRCSPRSGDLSVYWYQQSLDQGLQFLIQYYNGEERAKGNILERFSAQQFPDLHSELNLSSLELGDSALYFCASSAHRVTDTQYFGPGTRLTVL.